This T cell receptor beta chain appears in the sequencing data of a study of cytomegalovirus exposure and HLA in healthy donors. Findings of the study overall: In vitro experiments confirmed that three CMV-associated chains were specific for CMV antigens. Researchers left out some V segments, among them TRBV6-2 and TRBV6-3, as indistinguishable. Altogether, around 160 TCR beta chains were recorded as cytomegalovirus-associated.

This clone was found a few times. The antigen remains unidentified. PCR used 60 Vbeta primers and 13 Jbeta primers. Assay: immunoSEQ multiplex PCR; the TCRdb copy retains only in-frame clones and omits some. In the table there are more than 250,000 clones, approximately 90% of which are singletons. The study sampled nominally healthy donors, though unrecorded immune exposures were likely. Germline-derived CDR1 and CDR2 are SGDLS and YYNGEE. This CDR3 contains 14 residues. Trimming stripped 0 bases from V and 8 bases from J, with 13 bases between. The specimen was PBMCs. The receptor comes from a woman in her late teens or twenties in good health and CMV-seronegative. V and J are TRBV9 and TRBJ2-3; unclear D gene. In nucleotides, the CDR3 is TGTGCCAGCAGCGTAGCTACGCCTCCGGGTACGCAGTATTTT. This gives the protein CASSVATPPGTQYF.